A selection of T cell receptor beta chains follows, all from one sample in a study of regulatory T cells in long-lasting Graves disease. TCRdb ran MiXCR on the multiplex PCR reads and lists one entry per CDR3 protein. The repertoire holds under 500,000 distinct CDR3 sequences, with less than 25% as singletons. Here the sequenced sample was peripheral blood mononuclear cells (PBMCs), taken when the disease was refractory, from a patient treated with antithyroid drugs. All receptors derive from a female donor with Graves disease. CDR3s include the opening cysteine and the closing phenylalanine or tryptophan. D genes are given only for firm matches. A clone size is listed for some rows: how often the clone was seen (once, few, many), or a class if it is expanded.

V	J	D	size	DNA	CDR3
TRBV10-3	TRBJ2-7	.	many	TGTGCCATCAGCGGGACATCGGACGAGCAGTACTTC	CAISGTSDEQYF
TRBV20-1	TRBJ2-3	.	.	TGCAGCGGCCCGAGGCCTAGCACAGATACGCAGTATTTT	CSGPRPSTDTQYF
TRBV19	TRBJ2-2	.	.	TGTGCCAGTAGTATACTAGCAAGCACCGGGGAGCTGTTTTTT	CASSILASTGELFF
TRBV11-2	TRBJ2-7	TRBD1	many	TGTGCCAGCAGCTACCCGGGACAGGGGCACGAGCAGTACTTC	CASSYPGQGHEQYF
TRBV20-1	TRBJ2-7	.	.	TGCAGTGCTAGTTCCACGGACTCTCCCCCATACGAGCAGTACTTC	CSASSTDSPPYEQYF
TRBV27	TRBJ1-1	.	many	TGTGCCAGCAGCTCCAGACAGGCGCTTGAAGCTTTCTTT	CASSSRQALEAFF
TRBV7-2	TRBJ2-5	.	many	TGTGCCAGCAGCTTTTGGCAGGCCAGGGGACAAGAGACCCAGTACTTC	CASSFWQARGQETQYF
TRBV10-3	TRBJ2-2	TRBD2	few	TGTGCCATCAGTGAACCGGGACTAGCGGGAGGGCCGCGGGGCACCGGGGAGCTGTTTTTT	CAISEPGLAGGPRGTGELFF
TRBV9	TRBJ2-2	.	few	TGTGCCAGCAGCAGGACCCAAGGACGGACCGGGGAGCTGTTTTTT	CASSRTQGRTGELFF
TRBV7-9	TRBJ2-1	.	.	TGTGCCAGCAGCTTAGCGCTGGATGAGCAGTTCTTC	CASSLALDEQFF
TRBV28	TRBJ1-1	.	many	TGTGCCAGCAGTTTGGGGGAAGCTTTCTTT	CASSLGEAFF
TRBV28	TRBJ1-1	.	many	TGTGCCAGCAGTAACTTAATGAACACTGAAGCTTTCTTT	CASSNLMNTEAFF
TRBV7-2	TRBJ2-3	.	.	TGTGCCAGCAGCGTAAGACGGGGTAACACAGATACGCAGTATTTT	CASSVRRGNTDTQYF
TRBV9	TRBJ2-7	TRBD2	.	TGTGCCAGCAGCGTAGGGGTAGCGGGTCCCTACGAGCAGTACTTC	CASSVGVAGPYEQYF
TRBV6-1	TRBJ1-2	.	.	TGTGCCAGCAGACCAGGGACAAGGAACTATGGCTACACCTTC	CASRPGTRNYGYTF
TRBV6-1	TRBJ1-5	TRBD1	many	TGTGCCAGCACCATTGCCAGGGGGGCAATGAATCAGCCCCAGCATTTT	CASTIARGAMNQPQHF
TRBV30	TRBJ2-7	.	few	TGTGCCTGGAGTCCCCGGTTGGGTGCCTACGAGCAGTACTTC	CAWSPRLGAYEQYF
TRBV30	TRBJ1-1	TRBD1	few	TGTGCCTGGAGTCTTCAGGGGGTGGGCACTGAAGCTTTCTTT	CAWSLQGVGTEAFF
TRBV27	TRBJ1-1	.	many	TGTGCCAGCAGTTCGGCTAAACGGTCGAACACTGAAGCTTTCTTT	CASSSAKRSNTEAFF
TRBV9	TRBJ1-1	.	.	TGTGCCAGCAGCGTAGGGGACGGTGCGGTGGGCACTGAAGCTTTCTTT	CASSVGDGAVGTEAFF
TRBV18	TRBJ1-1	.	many	TGTGCCAGCAGCCCACAGGGGAACACTGAAGCTTTCTTT	CASSPQGNTEAFF
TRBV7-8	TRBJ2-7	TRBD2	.	TGTGCCAGCAGCTCCCCCGGTGGCGGGAGACGGTACGAGCAGTACTTC	CASSSPGGGRRYEQYF
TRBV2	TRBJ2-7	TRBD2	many	TGTGCCAGCAGTCATAACTTCCCCCAAACTAGCGGGGATTACGAGCAGTACTTC	CASSHNFPQTSGDYEQYF
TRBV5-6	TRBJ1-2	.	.	TGTGCCAGCAGCTACGACGGCGCCGACTATGGCTACACCTTC	CASSYDGADYGYTF
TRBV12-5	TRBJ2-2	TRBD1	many	TGTGCTAGTGGTCCACTCGATGGGACAGCGACACCGGTCGAGTTGTTTTTT	CASGPLDGTATPVELFF
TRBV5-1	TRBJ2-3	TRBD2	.	TGCGCCAGCAGGGAGCGGGAATCCATTCACACAGATACGCAGTATTTT	CASRERESIHTDTQYF
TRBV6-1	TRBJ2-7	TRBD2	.	TGTGCCAGCGGCGAGGGAAATGTCGGGGGGGACGAGCAGTACTTC	CASGEGNVGGDEQYF
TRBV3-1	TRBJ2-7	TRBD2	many	TGTGCCAGCAGATCCTCCGGGACTAGCGGGAAAGTCCCTCCTGACGAGCAGTACTTC	CASRSSGTSGKVPPDEQYF
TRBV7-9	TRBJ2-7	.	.	TGTGCCAGCAGCCTGGACAGCGGAAGCTCCTACGAGCAGTACTTC	CASSLDSGSSYEQYF
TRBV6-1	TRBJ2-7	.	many	TGTGCCAGCAGTGAAATTGCAGCTTTAGACGAGCAGTACTTC	CASSEIAALDEQYF
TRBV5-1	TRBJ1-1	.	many	TGCGCCAGCAGCTTCAGAATGGGGACGGGGAACACTGAAGCTTTCTTT	CASSFRMGTGNTEAFF
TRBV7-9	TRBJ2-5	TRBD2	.	TGTGCCAGCAGCTTTACCGGTAGCGGGAGGGCCCTGGAGACCCAGTACTTC	CASSFTGSGRALETQYF
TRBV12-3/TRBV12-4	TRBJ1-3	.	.	TGTGCCAGCAGTATTGCCCACCCTGGAAACACCATATATTTT	CASSIAHPGNTIYF
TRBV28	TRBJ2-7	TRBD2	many	TGTGCCAGCAGTTTCTTCTCGGGAGGGCCTGGCGAGCAGTACTTC	CASSFFSGGPGEQYF
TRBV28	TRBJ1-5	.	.	TGTGCCAGCAGCCCTAGAACGGGGCTTAGCAATCAGCCCCAGCATTTT	CASSPRTGLSNQPQHF
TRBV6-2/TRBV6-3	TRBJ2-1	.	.	TGTGCCAGCAGTTCCAGGGGGGGGGCAGACTACAATGAGCAGTTCTTC	CASSSRGGADYNEQFF
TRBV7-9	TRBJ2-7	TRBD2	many	TGTGCCAGCAGCCTACCACTCGGACTAGCATTTAACCACGAGCAGTACTTC	CASSLPLGLAFNHEQYF
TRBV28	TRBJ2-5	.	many	TGTGCCAGCAGTCGGTACCAAGAGACCCAGTACTTC	CASSRYQETQYF
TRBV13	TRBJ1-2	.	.	TGTGCCAGCAGCTTAGGCCGGCCGGGGGGCTACACCTTC	CASSLGRPGGYTF
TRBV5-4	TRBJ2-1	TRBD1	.	TGTGCCAGCAGCGGAGGACAGGGGAGGGGTGAGCAGTTCTTC	CASSGGQGRGEQFF
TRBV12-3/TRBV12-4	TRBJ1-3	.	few	TGTGCCAGCAGTCCGATCACAGGAGTTGGCTCTGGAAACACCATATATTTT	CASSPITGVGSGNTIYF
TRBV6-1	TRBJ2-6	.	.	TGTGCCAGCAGTGCCGACTCCCCTCGGTTGATCGCCGGGGCCAACGTCCTGACTTTC	CASSADSPRLIAGANVLTF